In its sample, the clone carrying this T cell receptor (beta chain) was seen a few times. The antigen is undetermined. cDNA synthesis used the whole RNA isolate, giving expressed TCRB sequences. The method was immunoSEQ multiplex PCR; TCRdb's version includes in-frame clones alone and lacks a portion of them. The sample records about 150,000 clones, roughly 9% being singletons. The data derive from a study of beta chain features in type 1 diabetes. The study, taken as a whole, reports: For Type 1 diabetes patients, all four CD4+ subsets carried TCRB CDR3s that were moderately but significantly shorter.

V shed 5 bases and J 7 bases; nucleotides not matched to a gene: 6. The V gene's germline CDR1 is SEHNR and CDR2 FQNEAQ (reference sequence). This CDR3 has 15 residues. The V call is TRBV7-9, the J call TRBJ2-2; 11 bases are a match to TRBD1. Sequences were obtained from central memory CD4+ T cells from blood. This clonotype was obtained from a woman aged 25 to 39 with type 1 diabetes. CDR3 in DNA: TGTGCCAGCAGCCGCGGGACAGGGGGAATCGGGGAGCTGTTTTTT. Protein product: CASSRGTGGIGELFF.